This entry lists 29 T cell receptor beta chains sequenced from one sample in a study of blood T cell repertoires in COVID-19. Clones were read by immunoSEQ multiplex PCR, and TCRdb kept only the in-frame ones, dropping some. This sample carries about 80,000 clones, roughly four fifths of them seen once, and the ten largest clones take about an eighth. The sequenced material came from peripheral blood. Receptors originate from a human donor in a cohort sampled during active COVID-19.

In its sample, this clone was seen a few times. The rearrangement joins TRBV19 to TRBJ1-5; 7 bases map to TRBD1. The CDR3 extends over 15 amino acids. Germline assignment: CDR1 LNHDA and CDR2 SQIVND (reference sequence). With V trimmed by 4 bases and J by 4 bases, 7 bases remained unmatched. The chain's CDR3 is CASSKGQLKNQPQHF. In nucleotides, the CDR3 is TGTGCCAGTAGTAAGGGACAGCTTAAGAATCAGCCCCAGCATTTT.

The CDR3 bases are TGTGCCAGCAGCTCCAGCGGGGGGGGAGGCACAGATACGCAGTATTTT. Amino acid sequence: CASSSSGGGGTDTQYF. The gene calls are TRBV5-4 and TRBJ2-3; 10 bases map to TRBD2. CDR1 is SGHNT, CDR2 YYREEE, per germline (reference sequence). The CDR3 is 16 residues long. With 3 bases clipped from V and 1 base from J, the junction kept 5 bases outside the gene matches.

The V call is TRBV11-2, the J call TRBJ2-7; maybe TRBD2 (5 bases). The CDR3 contains 18 residues. The V gene's germline CDR1 is SGHAT and CDR2 FQNNGV. The V end lost 4 bases, the J end lost 6 bases, and 28 bases lay between the germline ends. In DNA, the CDR3 is TGTGCCAGCAGCTCATACCCCCCCCCGGCGGGCCCCCTATGCGAGCAGTACTTC. Translating gives CASSSYPPPAGPLCEQYF. Full variable domain (outside the CDR3, taken from reference TRBV11-2 and TRBJ2-7): EAGVAQSPRYKIIEKRQSVAFWCNPISGHATLYWYQQILGQGPKLLIQFQNNGVVDDSQLPKDRFSAERLKGVDSTLKIQPAKLEDSAVYLCASSSYPPPAGPLCEQYFGPGTRLTVT.

This rearrangement joins TRBV7-9 to TRBJ1-1; 7 positions agree with TRBD1. This CDR3 is built from 15 residues. Germline CDR1 SEHNR, CDR2 FQNEAQ (reference sequence). V shed 3 bases and J 1 base; nucleotides not matched to a gene: 5. This CDR3 is CASSFIRDRNTEAFF. The CDR3 nucleotides are TGTGCCAGCAGCTTCATCCGGGACAGGAACACTGAAGCTTTCTTT.

This clone was detected many times. The chain has TRBV29-1 and TRBJ2-7; 10 nucleotides agree with TRBD2. Losses at the gene ends were 0 bases for V and 5 bases for J; bases not matched to a gene: 13. The CDR3 is made up of 17 amino acids. Germline lookup yields CDR1 SQVTM and CDR2 ANQGSEA. The DNA for the CDR3 is TGCAGCGTTGAAGACCAGAACGCACTAGCGGGGCTGGACGAGCAGTACTTC. It encodes CSVEDQNALAGLDEQYF.

V gene TRBV5-4 combines with J gene TRBJ1-2; no firm D call. Germline V gene lookup returns CDR1 SGHNT and CDR2 YYREEE (reference sequence). CDR3 length equals 12 residues. V dropped 4 bases and J dropped 2 bases, with 6 bases sitting between them. The CDR3 region is CASSTANYGYTF. CDR3 in DNA: TGTGCCAGCAGCACAGCCAACTATGGCTACACCTTC.

The CDR3 nucleotides are TGTGCCAGCACGGGAGGGACCTCGGGCCTTAGCAATCAGCCCCAGCATTTT. This translates into CASTGGTSGLSNQPQHF. The chain couples TRBV2 to TRBJ1-5; D might be TRBD1 (5 bases). Between the trimmed V and J ends, which lost 7 bases and 0 bases, there was a span of 19 bases. Germline V gene lookup returns CDR1 SNHLY and CDR2 FYNNEI. CDR3 size: 17 residues. Together with reference TRBV2 and TRBJ1-5, the CDR3 gives the full variable domain: EPEVTQTPSHQVTQMGQEVILRCVPISNHLYFYWYRQILGQKVEFLVSFYNNEISEKSEIFDDQFSVERPDGSNFTLKIRSTKLEDSAMYFCASTGGTSGLSNQPQHFGDGTRLSIL.

The chain employs TRBV4-1 and TRBJ2-7; a weak D match, TRBD1 (5 bases). Trimming left V 0 bases short and J 3 bases short, with 12 bases between. The length of the CDR3 is 15 residues. Germline-derived CDR1 and CDR2 are MGHRA and YSYEKL. The CDR3: CASSQDARQLYEQYF. The CDR3 bases are TGCGCCAGCAGCCAAGATGCCCGACAGCTCTACGAGCAGTACTTC.

Of note for this clone: Other DNA sequences in this sample translate to the same CDR3. The J gene is TRBJ2-1, the V gene TRBV7-9, with a weak D call TRBD2 (7 bases). The CDR3 runs to 14 residues. Germline V lookup: CDR1 SEHNR, CDR2 FQNEAQ (reference sequence). Trimming pared 0 bases from V and 10 bases from J, leaving 13 bases between. The DNA of the CDR3 is TGTGCCAGCAGCTTAGCAGGGGGGGGGCGGGAGCAGTTCTTC. Translation: CASSLAGGGREQFF.

This sequence joins TRBV7-2 and TRBJ2-1; TRBD2 matches 8 bases. This CDR3 is 16 amino acids long. V gave up 5 bases and J gave up 4 bases; unmatched junction bases: 10. Germline assignment: CDR1 SGHTA and CDR2 FQGNSA. CDR3 loop: CASSRRVVAGYNEQFF. The CDR3 nucleotides read TGTGCCAGCAGCCGTAGGGTAGTAGCGGGGTACAATGAGCAGTTCTTC.

The chain uses TRBV5-4 and TRBJ1-1; maybe TRBD1 (6 bases). V gave up 0 bases and J gave up 4 bases, with 13 bases separating them. The CDR3 loop spans 15 amino acids. Germline V lookup: CDR1 SGHNT, CDR2 YYREEE (reference sequence). The CDR3 loop reads CASSLGDRPSTEAFF. CDR3 nucleotides: TGTGCCAGCAGCTTGGGCGACAGGCCCAGCACTGAAGCTTTCTTT.

The chain uses TRBV30 and TRBJ2-7; possible D gene TRBD2, 5 bases. From germline, CDR1 is GTSNPN and CDR2 SVGIG (reference sequence). This CDR3 region has 15 residues. V was cut by 2 bases and J by 3 bases, with 17 bases left in between. In DNA form, the CDR3 reads TGTGCCTGGAGTCCGGGGTACAAAATCGACTACGAGCAGTACTTC. As protein: CAWSPGYKIDYEQYF.

This clone was counted between two and nine times. The chain links TRBV5-1 to TRBJ2-2, with 7 bases aligning to TRBD1. Unmatched junction bases numbered 5, after V lost 2 bases and J lost 1 base. The CDR3 is made up of 16 amino acids. In germline, CDR1 is SGHRS, CDR2 YFSETQ. CDR3 bases: TGCGCCAGCAGCTTCGCCGGGACAGTGAACACCGGGGAGCTGTTTTTT. Translated, it gives CASSFAGTVNTGELFF.

In DNA, the CDR3 is TGTGCCAGCAAAATTAGCGGGGGGAACACCGGGGAGCTGTTTTTT. Translation gives CASKISGGNTGELFF. The V and J genes are TRBV5-5 and TRBJ2-2; 9 bases fit TRBD2. Germline V lookup: CDR1 SGHKS, CDR2 YYEKEE (reference sequence). Germline trimming cut 6 bases from V and 1 base from J; bases unmatched to any gene: 4. The CDR3 has 15 amino acids. The full variable domain, completed using reference TRBV5-5 and TRBJ2-2, is DAGVTQSPTHLIKTRGQQVTLRCSPISGHKSVSWYQQVLGQGPQFIFQYYEKEERGRGNFPDRFSARQFPNYSSELNVNALLLGDSALYLCASKISGGNTGELFFGEGSRLTVL.

This clone was found once. The chain carries TRBV9 and TRBJ2-5, with 12 bases fitting TRBD2. Looked up from germline, CDR1 is SGDLS and CDR2 is YYNGEE. Trimming cost V 4 bases and J 2 bases; bases outside gene matches: 6. The CDR3 sequence is 16 residues long. The CDR3 DNA follows: TGTGCCAGCAGCCCACGACTAGCGGGAGCGCAAGAGACCCAGTACTTC. Translation gives CASSPRLAGAQETQYF.

The chain uses TRBV28 and TRBJ1-3; D unclear. The CDR3 runs to 14 residues. Per germline, CDR1 MDHEN and CDR2 SYDVKM. The V end was cut by 5 bases, the J end by 3 bases, with 11 bases between. CDR3 bases: TGTGCCAGCAGTACCCGGACTTTTGGAAACACCATATATTTT. The encoded protein is CASSTRTFGNTIYF.

This clone was counted only a few times. V gene TRBV9 combines with J gene TRBJ2-3; maybe TRBD2 (5 bases). V was cut by 6 bases and J by 2 bases, with 13 bases left in between. The CDR3 totals 14 residues. Germline V gives CDR1 SGDLS, CDR2 YYNGEE. CDR3 loop: CASNIAMITDTQYF. CDR3 DNA: TGTGCCAGCAATATAGCGATGATCACAGATACGCAGTATTTT.

This chain links TRBV10-3 with TRBJ1-3, with D possibly matching TRBD1 (6 bases). This CDR3 is built from 15 residues. Germline CDR1 is ENHRY and CDR2 is SYGVKD. The V gene lost 2 bases and the J gene lost 2 bases, with 10 bases spanning the gap. This CDR3 is CAISENPGAGNTIYF. CDR3 sequence (DNA): TGTGCCATCAGTGAGAACCCAGGGGCTGGAAACACCATATATTTT.

The chain combines TRBV24-1 with TRBJ2-1, with 12 bases matching TRBD2. The CDR3 has 15 residues. The trim removed 4 bases at V and 6 bases at J, leaving 3 bases unmatched. Germline CDR1 KGHDR, CDR2 SFDVKD. DNA of the CDR3: TGTGCCACCAGTGAAAGGACTAGCGGGGCCAATGAGCAGTTCTTC. Its translation is CATSERTSGANEQFF.

The chain combines TRBV3-1 (or the pseudogene TRBV3-2) with TRBJ1-2; TRBD1 might be the D (5 bases). Germline V gene sequence: CDR1 LGHDT, CDR2 YNNKEL (reference sequence). This CDR3 comprises 11 residues. Trimming took 11 bases from V and 6 from J, leaving 13 bases between them. CDR3 coding DNA: TGTGCCTCCGGGGGTTTAGATGGCTACACCTTC. Residues: CASGGLDGYTF.

V usage is TRBV2 and J usage is TRBJ1-6; 9 nucleotides align to TRBD1. The CDR3 totals 18 residues. With 3 bases clipped from V and 2 bases from J, the junction kept 8 bases outside the gene matches. CDR1 and CDR2 (germline): SNHLY, FYNNEI. CDR3 DNA sequence: TGTGCCAGCAGTGACATTCCGGGACAGGGACCCTATAATTCACCCCTCCACTTT. Protein product: CASSDIPGQGPYNSPLHF.

The chain employs TRBV5-6 and TRBJ2-5; D ambiguous. Germline CDR1 reads SGHDT; CDR2 reads YYEEEE. V was clipped by 4 bases and J by 2 bases, with 12 bases between them. The CDR3 spans 14 residues. CDR3 nucleotides: TGTGCCAGCAGCCTGAAGGAGCAGCAAGAGACCCAGTACTTC. It is translated as CASSLKEQQETQYF.

The chain couples TRBV27 to TRBJ2-1, with TRBD2 matching 13 bases. Germline CDR1 and CDR2: MNHEY and SMNVEV (reference sequence). Trimming removed 4 bases from V and 6 bases from J; junction bases left unmatched: 6. The CDR3 extends over 16 amino acids. CDR3 residues: CASSSLTSGGANEQFF. DNA for the CDR3: TGTGCCAGCAGTTCTTTAACTAGCGGGGGGGCCAATGAGCAGTTCTTC.

The V call is TRBV20-1, the J call TRBJ1-1; D is unclear. V was cut by 0 bases and J by 8 bases, with 7 bases left in between. This CDR3 contains 11 residues. The germline CDR1 and CDR2 sequences are DFQATT and SNEGSKA (reference sequence). CDR3 sequence reads: CSARDLSEAFF. Here the CDR3 DNA reads TGCAGTGCTAGAGATTTGTCAGAAGCTTTCTTT.

This rearrangement joins TRBV5-3 to TRBJ2-2, with TRBD1 identical over 8 bases. TRBV5-3 is placed among ORFs of uncertain function. CDR3 length: 16 residues. The trim removed 0 bases at V and 1 base at J, leaving 2 bases unmatched. The DNA for the CDR3 is TGTGCCAGAAGCTTGGCCGGGACAGGGAACACCGGGGAGCTGTTTTTT. It yields the protein CARSLAGTGNTGELFF.

The chain couples TRBV6-4 to TRBJ1-1, with a weak D call TRBD1 (6 bases). The CDR3 length is 14 residues. The V and J ends lost 8 bases and 1 base respectively, with 14 bases between them. Germline assignment: CDR1 MRHNA and CDR2 SNTAGT. The CDR3 spells CASAPGGQNTEAFF. The CDR3 bases are TGTGCCAGCGCACCCGGGGGGCAGAACACTGAAGCTTTCTTT.

The genes are TRBV9 and TRBJ2-3, with D possibly TRBD2 on 6 matching bases. The germline V and J ends were trimmed by 3 bases and 0 bases, with 11 bases remaining between them. Germline CDR1 reads SGDLS; CDR2 reads YYNGEE. This CDR3 is 15 amino acids long. CDR3 in amino acids: CASSALDYSTDTQYF. CDR3 DNA: TGTGCCAGCAGCGCGTTGGACTACAGCACAGATACGCAGTATTTT.

This clone was observed once. The chain is built from TRBV11-2 and TRBJ1-2; no clear D gene. There are 11 residues in the CDR3. V dropped 5 bases and J dropped 8 bases, with 9 bases sitting between them. Germline CDR1 is SGHAT and CDR2 is FQNNGV. CDR3 bases: TGTGCCAGCAGCCTCCGGTGGGGCTACACCTTC. Its translation: CASSLRWGYTF.

The chain links TRBV6-4 to TRBJ2-7, with a tentative D call TRBD2 (6 bases). Germline CDR1 MRHNA, CDR2 SNTAGT. Trimming pared 8 bases from V and 1 base from J, leaving 12 bases between. This CDR3 is 13 amino acids long. The CDR3 DNA reads as TGTGCCAGCGGGGGGATCTCTTCCTACGAGCAGTACTTC. Its translation is CASGGISSYEQYF.